Reported below is one T cell receptor beta chain. The data stem from a study of blood T cell repertoires in COVID-19. Looking at the study overall: Samples came from the United States, Italy and Spain, spanning acute and convalescent COVID-19. Nucleic acid was either cDNA or gDNA, and it came from T cells, B-cell-depleted T cells, or PBMCs.

Authors' analysis steps: How many nucleated cells were present was estimated from reference gene primer amplification. Produced via immunoSEQ multiplex PCR; TCRdb's table is partial and in-frame only. Clonal size and the V and J genes are those of that table, whereas D and trimming came from the DNA. Here the sample spans 250,000 to 300,000 clones, 89% being singletons. The trim removed 1 base at V and 4 bases at J, leaving 1 base unmatched. CDR1 and CDR2 (germline): MGHRA, YSYEKL. CDR3 size: 14 residues. The chain links TRBV4-1 to TRBJ2-7; TRBD2 aligns across 10 bases. Sequencing input: peripheral blood. The receptor's source is a woman aged 40 to 50 who had recovered from COVID-19. In DNA form, the CDR3 reads TGCGCCAGCAGCCAAGCTAGCGGGGGATACGAGCAGTACTTC. It specifies CASSQASGGYEQYF.